Presented here are 18 T cell receptor beta chains from one specimen sequenced in a study of blood T cell repertoires in COVID-19. Clones were sequenced by immunoSEQ multiplex PCR, and TCRdb holds only the in-frame ones, with some missing. The data hold 99,000 or so clones, with 65% to 90% observed a single time. Sequencing was done on a sample of peripheral blood. The receptors come from a man aged 45-65 years with acute or convalescent COVID-19.

A few counts support this clone. The chain joins TRBV5-6 to TRBJ1-6, with D perhaps matching TRBD1 (5 bases). The length of the CDR3 is 13 residues. Germline lookup yields CDR1 SGHDT and CDR2 YYEEEE. Trimming took off 5 bases at V and 9 bases at J, with 12 bases between the two ends. The CDR3 loop reads CASSAGRISPLHF. The CDR3 DNA is TGTGCCAGCAGTGCAGGGAGGATTTCACCCCTCCACTTT. The full variable domain, its missing parts supplied by reference TRBV5-6 and TRBJ1-6, is DAGVTQSPTHLIKTRGQQVTLRCSPKSGHDTVSWYQQALGQGPQFIFQYYEEEERQRGNFPDRFSGHQFPNYSSELNVNALLLGDSALYLCASSAGRISPLHFGNGTRLTVT.

The CDR3 sequence: CSASSGTGRSYEQYF. In DNA, the CDR3 is TGCAGTGCTAGTTCCGGGACAGGAAGGTCCTACGAGCAGTACTTC. V gene TRBV20-1 combines with J gene TRBJ2-7; 8 bases match TRBD1. J lost 1 base, V lost 3 bases, and 8 bases had no gene match. Germline CDR1 reads DFQATT; CDR2 reads SNEGSKA (reference sequence). The CDR3 loop spans 15 amino acids.

In this sample, this clone turned up once. The genes are TRBV2 and TRBJ1-6; TRBD1 matches 7 bases. After removal of 7 bases from V and 6 bases from J, the junction contained 9 bases not matched to a gene. This CDR3 has 15 amino acids. Germline lookup yields CDR1 SNHLY and CDR2 FYNNEI. Written as DNA, the CDR3 is TGTGCCAGCACCCTCCAGGGGGGAGCTAATTCACCCCTCCACTTT. Amino acids: CASTLQGGANSPLHF.

The chain is built from TRBV10-3 and TRBJ2-7; 11 bases map to TRBD2. The CDR3 extends over 16 amino acids. Losses at the gene ends were 2 bases for V and 1 base for J; bases not matched to a gene: 4. Germline CDR1 reads ENHRY; CDR2 reads SYGVKD. The CDR3 protein is CAISEGGTSGSYEQYF. The DNA of the CDR3 is TGTGCCATCAGTGAGGGGGGGACTAGCGGTTCCTACGAGCAGTACTTC.

The chain carries TRBV6-5 and TRBJ2-5; 8 nucleotides match TRBD1. The germline V gene has CDR1 MNHEY and CDR2 SVGAGI. The CDR3 covers 15 residues. V was clipped by 0 bases and J by 5 bases; unmatched bases: 5. CDR3 amino acids: CASSYSGQGAETQYF. The CDR3 DNA reads as TGTGCCAGCAGTTACTCGGGCCAGGGGGCCGAGACCCAGTACTTC.

The rearrangement uses TRBV6-5 and TRBJ1-6, with a possible D match to TRBD1 (6 bases). Trimming took off 6 bases at V and 7 bases at J, with 10 bases between the two ends. The germline V gene has CDR1 MNHEY and CDR2 SVGAGI. The CDR3 is 13 amino acids. The CDR3 sequence: CASRPTGNSPLHF. CDR3 in DNA: TGTGCCAGCAGGCCCACAGGGAATTCACCCCTCCACTTT.

The genes are TRBV19 and TRBJ2-7; 7 bases agree with TRBD1. V gave up 5 bases and J gave up 3 bases; unmatched junction bases: 7. The CDR3 spans 14 residues. Germline V lookup: CDR1 LNHDA, CDR2 SQIVND (reference sequence). CDR3 sequence: CASSVTGQSYEQYF. The CDR3 nucleotides are TGTGCCAGTAGTGTGACGGGACAGAGCTACGAGCAGTACTTC.

The sample holds a few counts of this clone. This chain joins TRBV9 and TRBJ1-2; possibly TRBD1 for D (6 bases). The CDR3 loop spans 14 amino acids. Between the trimmed V and J ends, which lost 0 bases and 5 bases, there was a span of 11 bases. The V gene's germline CDR1 is SGDLS and CDR2 YYNGEE. CDR3 region: CASSVDRVGYGYTF. The DNA for the CDR3 is TGTGCCAGCAGCGTAGACAGGGTAGGATATGGCTACACCTTC.

The V gene is TRBV4-1, the J gene TRBJ2-4; no definite D call. V lost 2 bases and J 3 bases, leaving 17 bases between the germline ends. The CDR3 has 17 amino acids. Germline lookup yields CDR1 MGHRA and CDR2 YSYEKL. The CDR3 reads CASSQHGSVTYKNIQYF. CDR3 DNA sequence: TGCGCCAGCAGCCAACACGGGTCCGTCACTTACAAAAACATTCAGTACTTC.

A few counts support this clone. CDR3 DNA: TGTGCCAGCAGCTTTCTGTTTGGCGGGAGTTTTGAGCAGTTCTTC. Amino acid sequence: CASSFLFGGSFEQFF. V gene TRBV11-3 combines with J gene TRBJ2-1; 7 nucleotides line up with TRBD2. V shed 3 bases and J 9 bases; nucleotides not matched to a gene: 11. CDR3 size: 15 residues. Germline V gene data show CDR1 as SGHNT and CDR2 as YENEEA.

The chain is built from TRBV11-3 and TRBJ2-2; a possible D gene is TRBD1 (5 bases). CDR1 SGHNT and CDR2 YENEEA come from the germline V gene. V gave up 0 bases and J gave up 1 base, with 6 bases separating them. The CDR3 sequence is 15 residues long. CDR3 sequence reads: CASSLEGLNTGELFF. Written as DNA, the CDR3 is TGTGCCAGCAGCTTAGAGGGGCTGAACACCGGGGAGCTGTTTTTT.

This clone was observed a handful of times. The chain recombines TRBV6-5 with TRBJ2-2; no firm D call. The V and J ends lost 6 bases and 6 bases respectively, with 11 bases between them. This CDR3 contains 13 residues. CDR1 and CDR2 (germline): MNHEY, SVGAGI. The CDR3 sequence: CASRPHLSGELFF. In DNA form, the CDR3 reads TGTGCCAGCAGACCCCACTTATCCGGGGAGCTGTTTTTT.

The chain joins TRBV6-5 to TRBJ1-2; D possibly corresponds to TRBD1 (6 bases). V lost 4 bases, J lost 10 bases, and 16 bases lay in between. This CDR3 region has 13 residues. Germline-derived CDR1 and CDR2 are MNHEY and SVGAGI. This chain's CDR3 is CASSSSTGQTYTF. The CDR3 nucleotides read TGTGCCAGCAGTTCTTCCACGGGACAAACCTACACCTTC.

The chain joins TRBV5-8 to TRBJ1-6; D possibly corresponds to TRBD1 (5 bases). CDR3 length equals 16 residues. CDR1 is SGHTS and CDR2 is YDEGEE in the germline V gene. Trimming took off 0 bases at V and 1 base at J, with 8 bases between the two ends. The CDR3 sequence is CASSLAQGSYNSPLHF. The CDR3 DNA is TGTGCCAGCAGCTTGGCGCAGGGATCCTATAATTCACCCCTCCACTTT.

The J gene is TRBJ1-1, the V gene TRBV24-1; D possibly corresponds to TRBD1 (5 bases). The CDR3 covers 13 residues. V was clipped by 3 bases and J by 11 bases, with 15 bases between them. CDR1 and CDR2 from the germline V gene are KGHDR and SFDVKD. The DNA for the CDR3 is TGTGCCACCAGTGATGGATCGGCGGGGACGGCTTTCTTT. It is translated as CATSDGSAGTAFF.

The J gene is TRBJ1-5, the V gene TRBV18; D gene uncertain. Between the trimmed V and J ends, which lost 5 bases and 7 bases, there was a span of 21 bases. Germline loops: CDR1 KGHSH, CDR2 LQKENI. CDR3 length: 16 amino acids. The CDR3 loop reads CASSGRVAREDQPQHF. The DNA for the CDR3 is TGTGCCAGCTCAGGAAGGGTGGCCCGGGAGGACCAGCCCCAGCATTTT.

The rearrangement links TRBV21-1 to TRBJ1-2; the table's D gene call, TRBD1, was not cross checked with the DNA. TRBV21-1 is tagged as a pseudogene. The CDR3 length is 15 residues. This CDR3 is CASSKDRGQRYGYTF. The CDR3 DNA sequence: TGTGCCAGCAGCAAAGACAGGGGGCAAAGATATGGCTACACCTTC.

This chain uses TRBV2 with TRBJ1-2, with TRBD1 identical over 7 bases. The ends lost 5 bases at V and 0 bases at J; junction bases unmatched: 3. The CDR3 is 14 amino acids. Germline V gene lookup returns CDR1 SNHLY and CDR2 FYNNEI. CDR3 coding DNA: TGTGCCAGCAGTCCCCAGGGGGCTAACTATGGCTACACCTTC. It translates to CASSPQGANYGYTF.